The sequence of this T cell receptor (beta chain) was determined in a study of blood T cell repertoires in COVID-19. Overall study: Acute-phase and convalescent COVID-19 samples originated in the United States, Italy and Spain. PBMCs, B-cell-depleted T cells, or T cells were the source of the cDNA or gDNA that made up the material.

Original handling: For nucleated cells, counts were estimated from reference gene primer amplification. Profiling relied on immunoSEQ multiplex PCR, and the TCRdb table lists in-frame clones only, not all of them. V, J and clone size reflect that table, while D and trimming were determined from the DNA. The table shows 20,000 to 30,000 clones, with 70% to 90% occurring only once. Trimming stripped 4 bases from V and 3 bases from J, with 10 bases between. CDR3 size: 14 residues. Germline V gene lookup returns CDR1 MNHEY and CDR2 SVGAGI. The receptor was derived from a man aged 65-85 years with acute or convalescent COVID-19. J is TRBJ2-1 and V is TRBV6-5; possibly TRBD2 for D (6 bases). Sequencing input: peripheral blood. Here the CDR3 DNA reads TGTGCCAGCAGTTTCCGGGGGTACTACAATGAGCAGTTCTTC. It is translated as CASSFRGYYNEQFF.